This entry lists 24 T cell receptor beta chains sequenced from one sample in a study of graft-versus-host responses after intestinal transplantation. Profiling relied on immunoSEQ multiplex PCR, and the TCRdb table lists in-frame clones only, not all of them. The table lists roughly 25,000 clones, more than 80% of them singletons. The sample here was PBMCs, taken 18 days after transplant. These receptors were obtained from a human patient who received an intestinal transplant, so some T cells may come from the graft donor.

The V call is TRBV2, the J call TRBJ1-4, with a weak D call TRBD1 (5 bases). CDR1 and CDR2 (germline): SNHLY, FYNNEI. This CDR3 is 14 amino acids long. Trimming cost V 6 bases and J 4 bases, with 12 bases left between them. CDR3 protein: CASSGGGFNEKLFF. The CDR3 DNA is TGTGCCAGCAGCGGTGGGGGATTTAATGAAAAACTGTTTTTT.

The chain couples TRBV6-1 to TRBJ2-3, with 9 bases that match TRBD2. This CDR3 spans 15 amino acids. J gave up 1 base and V 4 bases, and 3 bases lay outside the gene matches. The germline V gene has CDR1 MNHNS and CDR2 SASEGT. The CDR3 loop reads CASSVTSGGTDTQYF. In nucleotides, the CDR3 is TGTGCCAGCAGTGTGACTAGCGGAGGCACAGATACGCAGTATTTT.

The rearrangement links TRBV7-2 to TRBJ2-5; D remains ambiguous. V was shortened by 5 bases and J by 2 bases, with 9 bases between the two germline ends. The germline CDR1 and CDR2 sequences are SGHTA and FQGNSA. The CDR3 consists of 13 residues. The CDR3 loop reads CASSPGSQETQYF. The CDR3 bases are TGTGCCAGCAGCCCTGGGTCACAAGAGACCCAGTACTTC.

J is TRBJ1-5 and V is TRBV10-3; no firm D call. The CDR3 runs to 15 residues. Trimming cost V 3 bases and J 2 bases, with 11 bases left between them. Germline CDR1 and CDR2: ENHRY and SYGVKD. The CDR3 sequence is CAISDTYTGNQPQHF. CDR3 sequence (DNA): TGTGCCATCAGTGACACGTATACGGGCAATCAGCCCCAGCATTTT.

The chain couples TRBV6-1 to TRBJ2-1, with TRBD2 as a possible D gene (5 bases). The germline V and J ends were trimmed by 1 base and 14 bases, with 15 bases remaining between them. CDR3 length: 13 residues. Germline V gene data show CDR1 as MNHNS and CDR2 as SASEGT. The CDR3 sequence: CASSEVASPKEFF. The CDR3 nucleotides read TGTGCCAGCAGTGAAGTAGCTAGCCCTAAAGAGTTCTTC.

The chain links TRBV19 to TRBJ1-2, with 9 bases that match TRBD1. Trimming cost V 3 bases and J 1 base; bases outside gene matches: 9. CDR1 is LNHDA and CDR2 is SQIVND in the germline V gene (reference sequence). This CDR3 region has 17 residues. The CDR3 loop reads CASSIILGQGLNYGYTF. CDR3 bases: TGTGCCAGTAGTATCATTTTGGGACAGGGTCTTAACTATGGCTACACCTTC.

V usage is TRBV19 and J usage is TRBJ2-5; 8 bases line up with TRBD2. Germline CDR1 LNHDA, CDR2 SQIVND (reference sequence). The CDR3 is 17 residues long. J lost 1 base, V lost 2 bases, and 9 bases had no gene match. The CDR3 nucleotides read TGTGCCAGTAGTATAATAGGGGGACTAGGTCCCCAAGAGACCCAGTACTTC. It translates to CASSIIGGLGPQETQYF.

CDR3 DNA sequence: TGTGCCAGCAGGGCGGATGGGGCCGAGTTCTACAATGAGCAGTTCTTC. This encodes CASRADGAEFYNEQFF. This chain joins TRBV27 and TRBJ2-1; tentative D call: TRBD1 (5 bases). This CDR3 has 16 residues. Per the germline V gene, CDR1 is MNHEY and CDR2 is SMNVEV (reference sequence). V shed 6 bases and J shed 3 bases, with 18 bases lying between them.

This rearrangement joins TRBV4-2 to TRBJ2-1; unclear D gene. The CDR3 is made up of 16 amino acids. V was shortened by 0 bases and J by 2 bases, with 11 bases between the two germline ends. Germline V gene lookup returns CDR1 LGHNA and CDR2 YNFKEQ. The CDR3 DNA reads TGTGCCAGCAGCCAAGAAGACGGGTGGCCCTACAATGAGCAGTTCTTC. It encodes CASSQEDGWPYNEQFF.

The V call is TRBV4-1, the J call TRBJ1-1, with D unclear. The V and J ends lost 2 bases and 4 bases respectively, with 11 bases between them. Germline CDR1 is MGHRA and CDR2 is YSYEKL. The CDR3 is 14 residues long. The chain's CDR3 is CASSQIGGSTEAFF. The CDR3 DNA reads as TGCGCCAGCAGCCAAATTGGAGGTAGCACTGAAGCTTTCTTT.

This chain links TRBV15 with TRBJ2-1, with D perhaps being TRBD1 or TRBD2 (5 bases each). Germline loops: CDR1 LNHNV, CDR2 YYDKDF (reference sequence). The CDR3 covers 16 residues. Trimming removed 3 bases from V and 5 bases from J, with 17 bases in between. Here the CDR3 reads CATSRSSGLGHNEQFF. The CDR3 DNA reads as TGTGCCACCAGCAGGTCTTCGGGGCTTGGTCACAATGAGCAGTTCTTC.

The chain joins TRBV4-1 to TRBJ1-1; TRBD1 might be the D (6 bases). The germline V gene encodes CDR1 MGHRA and CDR2 YSYEKL. V lost 4 bases and J lost 3, with 18 bases in between. The CDR3 runs to 16 residues. The CDR3 DNA reads as TGCGCCAGCAGCCGATGGATCCGGGACATGGACACTGAAGCTTTCTTT. Translated: CASSRWIRDMDTEAFF.

The chain couples TRBV6-5 to TRBJ2-3, with D unclear. Per germline, CDR1 MNHEY and CDR2 SVGAGI. The CDR3 consists of 14 residues. V was cut by 0 bases and J by 5 bases, with 9 bases left in between. CDR3 DNA sequence: TGTGCCAGCAGTTACTCCGGGCTAAGAGATACGCAGTATTTT. It encodes CASSYSGLRDTQYF.

With regard to this clone: Other DNA variants within this sample encode the same CDR3. V gene TRBV6-4 combines with J gene TRBJ2-3; 10 bases line up with TRBD2. After removal of 2 bases from V and 4 bases from J, the junction contained 3 bases not matched to a gene. Germline CDR1 MRHNA, CDR2 SNTAGT. CDR3 size: 15 residues. CDR3 in amino acids: CASSDTSGGADTQYF. The CDR3 nucleotides are TGTGCCAGCAGTGACACCAGCGGGGGGGCAGATACGCAGTATTTT.

J is TRBJ1-2 and V is TRBV6-4; D is unresolved. Per the germline V gene, CDR1 is MRHNA and CDR2 is SNTAGT. The CDR3 has 14 amino acids. The V and J ends lost 5 bases and 0 bases respectively, with 10 bases between them. CDR3 loop: CASSPQTSNYGYTF. DNA of the CDR3: TGTGCCAGCAGTCCCCAGACGTCTAACTATGGCTACACCTTC.

The DNA of the CDR3 is TGTGCCAGCAGCTTAACGTGGTTCGGGACCCAGTACTTC. Its translation is CASSLTWFGTQYF. The V call is TRBV7-3, the J call TRBJ2-5; D gene ambiguous. The CDR3 spans 13 residues. Germline lookup yields CDR1 SGHTA and CDR2 FQGTGA. The V end lost 0 bases, the J end lost 7 bases, and 9 bases lay between the germline ends.

The CDR3 DNA follows: TGTGCCAGCAGCTTTATAAGGGTAGAGACCCAGTACTTC. Translation: CASSFIRVETQYF. The chain links TRBV7-9 to TRBJ2-5; D gene unclear. Germline V gene lookup returns CDR1 SEHNR and CDR2 FQNEAQ (reference sequence). The CDR3 consists of 13 residues. Trimming shortened V by 3 bases and J by 4 bases, and 9 bases separated the two germline ends.

The chain employs TRBV18 and TRBJ2-7; D remains ambiguous. Per the germline V gene, CDR1 is KGHSH and CDR2 is LQKENI. Trimming shortened V by 0 bases and J by 3 bases, and 15 bases separated the two germline ends. The CDR3 consists of 16 residues. The CDR3 bases are TGTGCCAGCTCACCACCGCCGCCAGGAGCCCTCTACGAGCAGTACTTC. Protein sequence: CASSPPPPGALYEQYF.

The V and J genes are TRBV2 and TRBJ2-2, with D possibly TRBD1 on 6 matching bases. Trimming removed 5 bases at V and 0 bases at J, with 13 bases between. There are 16 residues in the CDR3. Germline V gives CDR1 SNHLY, CDR2 FYNNEI. CDR3 in DNA: TGTGCCAGCAGTCCCCGGACAGACACGAACACCGGGGAGCTGTTTTTT. This codes for CASSPRTDTNTGELFF.

The CDR3 bases are TGTGCCAGCAGTTTATGGCAGAACCCATCCAGGGTCACTGAAGCTTTCTTT. It is translated as CASSLWQNPSRVTEAFF. V gene TRBV27 combines with J gene TRBJ1-1; the D gene is possibly TRBD1 (5 bases). The CDR3 spans 17 residues. V lost 1 base, J lost 4 bases, and 19 bases lay in between. CDR1 is MNHEY, CDR2 SMNVEV, per germline (reference sequence).

This chain links TRBV6-1 with TRBJ1-2, with a weak D call TRBD1 (6 bases). The CDR3 contains 13 residues. CDR1 and CDR2 from the germline V gene are MNHNS and SASEGT. Trimming took 6 bases from V and 8 from J, leaving 16 bases between them. The CDR3 is CASRVIEGGGYTF. Here the CDR3 DNA reads TGTGCCAGCAGAGTGATAGAGGGGGGGGGCTACACCTTC.

The chain has TRBV4-1 and TRBJ2-2, with D tentatively TRBD2 (7 bases). Germline loops: CDR1 MGHRA, CDR2 YSYEKL. Deletions cut 0 bases from V and 1 base from J, with 12 bases between. This CDR3 is 17 amino acids long. CDR3 residues: CASSQEGGGKNTGELFF. Written as DNA, the CDR3 is TGCGCCAGCAGCCAAGAAGGGGGGGGGAAGAACACCGGGGAGCTGTTTTTT.

This rearrangement joins TRBV7-8 to TRBJ2-1; 15 bases agree with TRBD2. V lost 5 bases to trimming and J lost 8 bases; unmatched junction nucleotides: 7. Germline CDR1 reads SGHVS; CDR2 reads FQNEAQ. The CDR3 extends over 16 amino acids. Here the CDR3 reads CASSVGLAGGLDEQFF. DNA of the CDR3: TGTGCCAGCAGCGTCGGACTAGCGGGGGGGTTGGATGAGCAGTTCTTC.

The chain recombines TRBV5-4 with TRBJ2-1, with unresolved D. This CDR3 has 13 amino acids. Germline V gene data show CDR1 as SGHNT and CDR2 as YYREEE (reference sequence). The germline V and J ends were trimmed by 1 base and 1 base, with 3 bases remaining between them. The DNA of the CDR3 is TGTGCCAGCAGCTTGCAATCCTACAATGAGCAGTTCTTC. It specifies CASSLQSYNEQFF.